These T cell receptor beta chains were read from a single sample in a study of CD8+CD57+ T cells in acquired aplastic anemia. TCRdb ran MiXCR on the reads and lists one entry per CDR3 protein. Here the sample spans fewer than 200,000 distinct CDR3 sequences, around 40% being singletons. Sequencing used sorted CD4+, CD8+, or CD8+CD57+ T cells (not recorded which) from PBMCs. These TCRs come from a human donor in good health. Both conserved end residues are part of each CDR3. A D gene is named only where the DNA matches it firmly. Where a row states a size, it is once, few, many or the class of an expanded clone; other rows omit it.

d_gene,v_gene,abundance,j_gene,CDR3nt,CDR3aa
TRBD1,TRBV7-2,NA,TRBJ1-6,TGTGCCAGTAGACGACAGGGCTCACCCCTCCACTTT,CASRRQGSPLHF
NA,TRBV7-9,NA,TRBJ2-7,TGTGCCAGCAGTTTACAGGGCAACGAGCAGTACTTC,CASSLQGNEQYF
NA,TRBV20-1,NA,TRBJ1-1,TGCAGTGCTTGGGGTTTGAACACTGAAGCTTTCTTT,CSAWGLNTEAFF
NA,TRBV9,NA,TRBJ2-1,TGTGCCAGCAGCGGGGGAATGGGCGGGATTCCTACCACCGAGCAGTTCTTC,CASSGGMGGIPTTEQFF
NA,TRBV11-2,many,TRBJ1-1,TGTGCCAGCAGCTCGAACACTGAAGCTTTCTTT,CASSSNTEAFF
NA,TRBV4-3,NA,TRBJ2-7,TGCGCCAGCAGCCAAGCCTCGACGGACAGCTCCTACGAGCAGTACTTC,CASSQASTDSSYEQYF
TRBD1,TRBV12-3/TRBV12-4,many,TRBJ1-1,TGTGCCAGCAGTCGGAGTCGATCAGGGGGAACTGAAGCTTTCTTT,CASSRSRSGGTEAFF
TRBD1,TRBV3-1,few,TRBJ2-2,TGTGCCAGCACCCACGGGGACAGGGGGCCCGGGGAGCTGTTTTTT,CASTHGDRGPGELFF
TRBD1,TRBV6-1,NA,TRBJ2-2,TGTGCCAGCAGGGACCGACAGGGGGAATACACCGGGGAGCTGTTTTTT,CASRDRQGEYTGELFF
TRBD1,TRBV24-1,many,TRBJ2-7,TGTGCCACCAGTGATGGGGACAGGGGGCCGGTAGCGGAATCCTACGAGCAGTACTTC,CATSDGDRGPVAESYEQYF
TRBD1,TRBV24-1,NA,TRBJ1-1,TGTGCCACCAAGGGGGCGAGTACTGAAGCTCTCTTT,CATKGASTEALF
NA,TRBV10-3,NA,TRBJ1-2,TGTGCCATCAACTCCCCCTGGGGAGGGTCAGACTATGGCTACACCTTC,CAINSPWGGSDYGYTF
NA,TRBV6-2/TRBV6-3,few,TRBJ2-3,TGTGCCAGCAGTTACAGGGGAGTCCCGGGACTTCGACACACAGATACGCAGTATTTT,CASSYRGVPGLRHTDTQYF
NA,TRBV7-3,many,TRBJ2-3,TGTGCCAGCAGCTCGGACCGATACACAGATACGCAGTATTTT,CASSSDRYTDTQYF
NA,TRBV7-9,NA,TRBJ1-6,TGTGCCAGCAGCAATACAGGGACCTTAGGGTCACCCCTCCACTTT,CASSNTGTLGSPLHF
NA,TRBV24-1,NA,TRBJ2-7,TGTGCCACGGCTGGCTCTGGGTACGAGCAGTACTTC,CATAGSGYEQYF
TRBD2,TRBV5-1,NA,TRBJ2-7,TGCGCCAGCAGTTATGCTAGCGGCAACTACGAGCAGTACTTC,CASSYASGNYEQYF
NA,TRBV24-1,few,TRBJ2-7,TGTGCCACCAGTGATTTGAGTAGCGGCGAGCAGTACTTC,CATSDLSSGEQYF
TRBD2,TRBV29-1,once,TRBJ2-7,TGCAGCGGGCAAGGGACTAGCTCCTACGAGCAGTACTTC,CSGQGTSSYEQYF
TRBD2,TRBV4-1,many,TRBJ2-7,TGCGCCAGCAGCCAAACTGGGACTAGCGGAGAGCAGTACTTC,CASSQTGTSGEQYF
NA,TRBV10-3,NA,TRBJ1-1,TGTGCCATATCCGGGACCGCGGTTGAAGCTTTCTTT,CAISGTAVEAFF
NA,TRBV2,NA,TRBJ1-5,TGTGCCAGCAGTTTCGAGAGTTATCAGCCCCAGCATTTT,CASSFESYQPQHF
NA,TRBV20-1,few,TRBJ1-6,TGCAGTGCTAGGGAGGGCCCAGCCAATTCACCCCTCCACTTT,CSAREGPANSPLHF
NA,TRBV3-1,NA,TRBJ1-2,TGTGCCAGCAGCCAAGCAAGTCAGGATTATGGCTACACCTTC,CASSQASQDYGYTF
NA,TRBV4-1,NA,TRBJ1-2,TGCGCCAGCAGCCCCTCACGAGGCACCTATGGCTACACCTTC,CASSPSRGTYGYTF
TRBD1,TRBV7-9,NA,TRBJ1-2,TGTGCCGGATACCGACAGGGGCCGAACTATGGCTACACCTTC,CAGYRQGPNYGYTF
TRBD1,TRBV7-8,NA,TRBJ1-1,TGTGCCAGCAGCCCGCTGACAGGGGGGTACACTGAAGCTTTCTTT,CASSPLTGGYTEAFF
NA,TRBV9,NA,TRBJ2-7,TGTGCCAGCAGCGTACTCTCGCGGGGGCCCGTCGAGCAGTACTTC,CASSVLSRGPVEQYF
NA,TRBV19,NA,TRBJ1-2,TGTGCCAGTAGTACGCCGGGACTCTATGGCTACACCTTC,CASSTPGLYGYTF
NA,TRBV20-1,NA,TRBJ2-1,TGCAGTGCTTCCCGGGGGGCAGGCTACAATGAGCAGTTCTTC,CSASRGAGYNEQFF
NA,TRBV5-6,NA,TRBJ2-7,TGTGCCAGCAGCAACGGACGGGAAACCTACGAGCAGTACTTC,CASSNGRETYEQYF
TRBD1,TRBV11-2,few,TRBJ2-1,TGTGCCAGCAGCCCCCGGGACAGGGGTGAGCAGTTCTTC,CASSPRDRGEQFF
NA,TRBV12-3/TRBV12-4,many,TRBJ1-6,TGTGCCAGCAGGGGATCGTCATCACCCCTCCACTTT,CASRGSSSPLHF
TRBD2,TRBV5-4,many,TRBJ2-1,TGTGCCAGCAGCTTGGGGACTAGCGGGAGGACCAATGAGCAGTTCTTC,CASSLGTSGRTNEQFF
TRBD1,TRBV13,many,TRBJ1-2,TGTGCCAGCAGCGAGCTGACAGGGGTGGACTATGGCTACACCTTC,CASSELTGVDYGYTF
TRBD2,TRBV20-1,many,TRBJ2-1,TGCAGTGCTAGCCCGGGGGGGGTGTGGAACAATGAGCAGTTCTTC,CSASPGGVWNNEQFF
NA,TRBV6-5,many,TRBJ1-2,TGTGCCAGCAGTTACTTTTCGGGGACGCGTCCTAATGGCTACACCTTC,CASSYFSGTRPNGYTF